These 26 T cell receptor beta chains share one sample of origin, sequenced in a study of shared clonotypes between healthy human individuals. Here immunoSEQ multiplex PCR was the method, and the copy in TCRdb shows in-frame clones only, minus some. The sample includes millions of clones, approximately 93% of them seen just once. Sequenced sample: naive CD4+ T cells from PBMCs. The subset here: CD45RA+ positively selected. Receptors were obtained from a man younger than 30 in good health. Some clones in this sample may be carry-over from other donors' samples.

The CDR3 loop reads CAIRRELGTDTQYF. Written as DNA, the CDR3 is TGTGCCATCAGGCGGGAGTTGGGCACAGATACGCAGTATTTT. The chain couples TRBV10-3 to TRBJ2-3, with 7 bases lining up with TRBD2. In germline, CDR1 is ENHRY, CDR2 SYGVKD. This CDR3 contains 14 residues. V shed 6 bases, J shed 1 base, and the junction held 4 bases outside the gene matches.

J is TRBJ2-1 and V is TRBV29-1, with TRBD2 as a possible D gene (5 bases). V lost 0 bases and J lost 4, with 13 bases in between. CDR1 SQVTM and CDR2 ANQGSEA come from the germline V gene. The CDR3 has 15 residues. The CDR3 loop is CSVEELVGLYNEQFF. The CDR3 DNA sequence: TGCAGCGTTGAAGAACTAGTTGGGCTGTACAATGAGCAGTTCTTC.

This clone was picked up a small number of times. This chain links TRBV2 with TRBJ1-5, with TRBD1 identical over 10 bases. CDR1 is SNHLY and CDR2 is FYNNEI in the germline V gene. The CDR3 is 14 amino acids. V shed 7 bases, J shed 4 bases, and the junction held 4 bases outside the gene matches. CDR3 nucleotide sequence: TGTGCCAGCAAACGACAGGGGGCGAATCAGCCCCAGCATTTT. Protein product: CASKRQGANQPQHF.

The CDR3 nucleotides are TGTGCCGTATCCGGGACAGCGGATGCAGATACGCAGTATTTT. Amino acids: CAVSGTADADTQYF. The V call is TRBV10-3, the J call TRBJ2-3; the match to TRBD1 covers 7 bases. J was trimmed by 4 bases and V by 11 bases; bases with no gene match: 12. The CDR3 consists of 14 residues. The V gene's germline CDR1 is ENHRY and CDR2 SYGVKD.

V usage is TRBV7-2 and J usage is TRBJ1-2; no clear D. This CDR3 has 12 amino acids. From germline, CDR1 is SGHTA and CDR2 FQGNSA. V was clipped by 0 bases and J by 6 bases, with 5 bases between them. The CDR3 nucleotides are TGTGCCAGCAGCTTAGCGGCTGATGGCTACACCTTC. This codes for CASSLAADGYTF.

The CDR3 sequence: CASSTGQGGNTEAFF. CDR3 DNA: TGTGCCAGCAGCACGGGACAGGGAGGAAACACTGAAGCTTTCTTT. The V and J genes are TRBV7-8 and TRBJ1-1; 9 bases are shared with TRBD1. V lost 5 bases, J lost 2 bases, and 6 bases stayed unmatched. CDR1 is SGHVS and CDR2 is FQNEAQ in the germline V gene. There are 15 residues in the CDR3. The complete variable domain, with remaining parts taken from reference TRBV7-8 and TRBJ1-1, reads GAGVSQSPRYKVAKRGQDVALRCDPISGHVSLFWYQQALGQGPEFLTYFQNEAQLDKSGLPSDRFFAERPEGSVSTLKIQRTQQEDSAVYLCASSTGQGGNTEAFFGQGTRLTVV.

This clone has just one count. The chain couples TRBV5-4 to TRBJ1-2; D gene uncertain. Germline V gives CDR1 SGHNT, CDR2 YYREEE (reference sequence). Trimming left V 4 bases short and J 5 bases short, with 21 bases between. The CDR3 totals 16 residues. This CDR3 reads CASSPQIASLGYGYTF. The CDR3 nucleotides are TGTGCCAGCAGCCCCCAAATCGCTTCGTTGGGTTATGGCTACACCTTC.

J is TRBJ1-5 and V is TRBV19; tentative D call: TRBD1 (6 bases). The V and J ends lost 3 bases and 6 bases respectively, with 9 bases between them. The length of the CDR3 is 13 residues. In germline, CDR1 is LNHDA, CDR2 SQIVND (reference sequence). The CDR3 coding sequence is TGTGCCAGTAGTATCCAACAGGGTCAGCCCCAGCATTTT. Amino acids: CASSIQQGQPQHF.

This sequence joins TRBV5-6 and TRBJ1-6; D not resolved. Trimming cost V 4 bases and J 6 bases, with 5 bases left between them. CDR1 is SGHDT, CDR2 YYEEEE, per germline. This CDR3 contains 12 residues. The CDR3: CASSLRNSPLHF. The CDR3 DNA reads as TGTGCCAGCAGCCTCCGTAATTCACCCCTCCACTTT.

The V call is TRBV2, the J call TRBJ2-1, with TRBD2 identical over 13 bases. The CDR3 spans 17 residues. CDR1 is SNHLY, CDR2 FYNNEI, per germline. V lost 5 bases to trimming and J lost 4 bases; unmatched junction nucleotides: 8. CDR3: CASSLYPGLAGYNEQFF. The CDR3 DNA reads TGTGCCAGCAGTCTATACCCGGGACTAGCGGGGTACAATGAGCAGTTCTTC. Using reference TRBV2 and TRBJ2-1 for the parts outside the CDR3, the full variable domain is EPEVTQTPSHQVTQMGQEVILRCVPISNHLYFYWYRQILGQKVEFLVSFYNNEISEKSEIFDDQFSVERPDGSNFTLKIRSTKLEDSAMYFCASSLYPGLAGYNEQFFGPGTRLTVL.

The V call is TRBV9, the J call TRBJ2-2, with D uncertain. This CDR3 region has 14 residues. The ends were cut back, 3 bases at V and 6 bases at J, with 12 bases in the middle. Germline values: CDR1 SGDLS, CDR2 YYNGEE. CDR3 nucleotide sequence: TGTGCCAGCAGCGCGACTTCGGCGGCCGGGGAGCTGTTTTTT. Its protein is CASSATSAAGELFF.

CDR3 in amino acids: CASSSAGGPSEQYF. CDR3 in DNA: TGTGCCAGCAGCTCGGCGGGAGGGCCTAGCGAGCAGTACTTC. The rearrangement joins TRBV7-3 to TRBJ2-7; TRBD2 matches 9 bases. The V gene's germline CDR1 is SGHTA and CDR2 FQGTGA. V was clipped by 4 bases and J by 6 bases; unmatched bases: 7. The CDR3 is 14 amino acids.

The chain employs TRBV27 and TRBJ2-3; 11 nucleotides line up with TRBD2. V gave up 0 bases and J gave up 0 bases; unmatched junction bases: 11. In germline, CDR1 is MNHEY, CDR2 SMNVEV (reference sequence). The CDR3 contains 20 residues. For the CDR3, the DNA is TGTGCCAGCAGTTTATCGGTCTGGCTAGCGGGAGGAGGGAGCACAGATACGCAGTATTTT. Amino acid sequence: CASSLSVWLAGGGSTDTQYF.

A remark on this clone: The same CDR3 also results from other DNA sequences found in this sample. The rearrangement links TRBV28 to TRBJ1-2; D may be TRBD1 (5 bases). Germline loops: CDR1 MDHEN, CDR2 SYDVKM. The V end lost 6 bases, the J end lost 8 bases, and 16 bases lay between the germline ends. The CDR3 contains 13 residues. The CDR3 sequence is CASSFAQGSGYTF. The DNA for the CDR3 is TGTGCCAGCAGCTTTGCGCAGGGAAGCGGCTACACCTTC.

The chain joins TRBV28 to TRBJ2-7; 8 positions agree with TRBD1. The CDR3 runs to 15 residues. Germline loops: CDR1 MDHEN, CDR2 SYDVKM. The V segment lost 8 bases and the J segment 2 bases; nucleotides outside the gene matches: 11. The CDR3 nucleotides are TGTGCCAGCCGCTCCGGACAGGGAAGAACCTACGAGCAGTACTTC. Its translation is CASRSGQGRTYEQYF.

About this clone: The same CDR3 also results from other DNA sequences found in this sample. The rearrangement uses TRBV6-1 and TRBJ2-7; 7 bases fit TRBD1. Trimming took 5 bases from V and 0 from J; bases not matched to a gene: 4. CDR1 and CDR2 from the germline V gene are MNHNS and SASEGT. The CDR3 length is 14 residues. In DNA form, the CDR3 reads TGTGCCAGCAGTCGGGACAGAAGCTCCTACGAGCAGTACTTC. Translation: CASSRDRSSYEQYF.

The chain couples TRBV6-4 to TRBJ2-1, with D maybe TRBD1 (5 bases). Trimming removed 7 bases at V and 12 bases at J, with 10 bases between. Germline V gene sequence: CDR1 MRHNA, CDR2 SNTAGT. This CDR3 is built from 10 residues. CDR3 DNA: TGTGCCAGCACTAGGGGCGGGCAGTTCTTC. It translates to CASTRGGQFF.

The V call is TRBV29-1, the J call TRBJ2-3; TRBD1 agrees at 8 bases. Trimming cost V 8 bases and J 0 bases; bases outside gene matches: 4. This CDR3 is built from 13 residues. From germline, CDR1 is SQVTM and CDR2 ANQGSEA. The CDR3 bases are TGCAGCTTTCGGACAGGGAGCACAGATACGCAGTATTTT. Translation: CSFRTGSTDTQYF.

The CDR3 here is CASSPGTSGRGNEQFF. CDR3 in DNA: TGCGCCAGCAGCCCCGGGACTAGCGGGAGGGGTAATGAGCAGTTCTTC. The chain uses TRBV5-1 and TRBJ2-1; 16 bases are a match to TRBD2. There are 16 residues in the CDR3. Germline V lookup: CDR1 SGHRS, CDR2 YFSETQ. V lost 4 bases, J lost 7 bases, and 5 bases stayed unmatched.

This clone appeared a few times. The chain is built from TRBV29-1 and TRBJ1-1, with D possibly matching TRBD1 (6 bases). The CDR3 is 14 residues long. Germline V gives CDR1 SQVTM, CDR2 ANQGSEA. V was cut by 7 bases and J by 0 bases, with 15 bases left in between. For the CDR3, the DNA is TGCAGCGCTGTCAGGGGTAACATGAACACTGAAGCTTTCTTT. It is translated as CSAVRGNMNTEAFF.

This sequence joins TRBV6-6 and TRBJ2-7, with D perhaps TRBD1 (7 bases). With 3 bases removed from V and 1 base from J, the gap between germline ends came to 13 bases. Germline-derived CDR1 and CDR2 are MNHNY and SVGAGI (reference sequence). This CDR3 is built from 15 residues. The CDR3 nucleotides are TGTGCCAGCAGTTATAAGGGGGCGGGATCCTACGAGCAGTACTTC. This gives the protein CASSYKGAGSYEQYF.

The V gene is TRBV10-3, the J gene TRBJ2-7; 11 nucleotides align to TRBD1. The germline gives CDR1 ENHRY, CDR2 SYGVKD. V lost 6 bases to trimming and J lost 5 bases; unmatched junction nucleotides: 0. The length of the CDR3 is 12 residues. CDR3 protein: CAIRGQGDEQYF. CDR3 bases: TGTGCCATCAGGGGACAGGGGGACGAGCAGTACTTC.

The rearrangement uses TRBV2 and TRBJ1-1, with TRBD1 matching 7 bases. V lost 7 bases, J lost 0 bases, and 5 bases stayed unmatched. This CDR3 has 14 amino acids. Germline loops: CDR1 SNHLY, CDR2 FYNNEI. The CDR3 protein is CASTLTGLNTEAFF. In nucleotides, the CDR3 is TGTGCCAGCACTTTGACAGGGCTGAACACTGAAGCTTTCTTT.

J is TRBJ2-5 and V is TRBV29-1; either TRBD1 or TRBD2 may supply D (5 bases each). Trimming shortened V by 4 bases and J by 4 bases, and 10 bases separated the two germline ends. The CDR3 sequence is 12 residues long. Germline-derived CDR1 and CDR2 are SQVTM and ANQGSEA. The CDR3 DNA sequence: TGCAGCGTTGTCCCTGGGGGAGAGACCCAGTACTTC. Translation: CSVVPGGETQYF.

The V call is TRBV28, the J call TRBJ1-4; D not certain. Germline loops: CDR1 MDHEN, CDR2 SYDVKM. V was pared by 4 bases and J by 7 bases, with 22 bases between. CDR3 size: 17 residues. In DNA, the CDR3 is TGTGCCAGCAGTTCAACCGTGGTGCCGGGTAGGGTTGAAAAACTGTTTTTT. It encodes CASSSTVVPGRVEKLFF.

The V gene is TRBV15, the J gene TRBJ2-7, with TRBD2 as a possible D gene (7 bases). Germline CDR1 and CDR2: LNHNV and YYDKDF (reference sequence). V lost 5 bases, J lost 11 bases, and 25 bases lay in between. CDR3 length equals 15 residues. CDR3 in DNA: TGTGCCACCAGCCTGATGGACAGCGGGGTTACGATGAAGTACTTC. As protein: CATSLMDSGVTMKYF.